This T cell receptor beta chain originates from a study of OX40 agonist ivuxolimab in advanced cancers. In the study overall: Subjects had a mean age of approximately 60 years, with a range of about 23 to 90; just over 80% were male. The study, taken as a whole, reports: There were also nonresponders showing low normalized T-cell clonal expansion.

The germline V gene encodes CDR1 MNHNS and CDR2 SASEGT. The ends were cut back, 9 bases at V and 4 bases at J, with 12 bases in the middle. This CDR3 comprises 13 residues. Method: immunoSEQ multiplex PCR; TCRdb's copy keeps in-frame clones and lacks some. The sample consists of some 70,000 clones, roughly 88% of them appearing once. Of note for this clone: The antigen remains undetermined.

This chain uses TRBV6-1 with TRBJ1-4; possible D gene TRBD1, 5 bases. The receptor's source is an adult with an advanced solid tumor such as melanoma, head and neck, liver or kidney cancer. Sequenced material: CD4+ or CD8+ T cells sorted from blood, taken in a trial of the OX40 agonist ivuxolimab. The CDR3 region has the DNA TGTGCCAGTGCCAGGGACGATAATGAAAAACTGTTTTTT. Protein sequence: CASARDDNEKLFF.